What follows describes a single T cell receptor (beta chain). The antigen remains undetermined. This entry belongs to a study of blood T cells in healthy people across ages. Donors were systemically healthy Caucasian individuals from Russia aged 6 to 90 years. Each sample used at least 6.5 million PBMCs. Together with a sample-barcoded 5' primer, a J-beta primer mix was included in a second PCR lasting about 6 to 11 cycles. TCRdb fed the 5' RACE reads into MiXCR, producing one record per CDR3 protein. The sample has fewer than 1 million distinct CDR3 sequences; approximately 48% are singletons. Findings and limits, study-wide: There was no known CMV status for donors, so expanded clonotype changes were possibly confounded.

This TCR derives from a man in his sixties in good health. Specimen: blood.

CDR3 coding DNA: TGTGCCAGCAGTTTCGCTCCAGTCTCCTACAATGAGCAGTTCTTC. Protein product: CASSFAPVSYNEQFF. The genes are TRBV27 and TRBJ2-1; D ambiguous. V was clipped by 3 bases and J by 0 bases, with 9 bases between them. The CDR3 spans 15 residues. Looked up from germline, CDR1 is MNHEY and CDR2 is SMNVEV (reference sequence).